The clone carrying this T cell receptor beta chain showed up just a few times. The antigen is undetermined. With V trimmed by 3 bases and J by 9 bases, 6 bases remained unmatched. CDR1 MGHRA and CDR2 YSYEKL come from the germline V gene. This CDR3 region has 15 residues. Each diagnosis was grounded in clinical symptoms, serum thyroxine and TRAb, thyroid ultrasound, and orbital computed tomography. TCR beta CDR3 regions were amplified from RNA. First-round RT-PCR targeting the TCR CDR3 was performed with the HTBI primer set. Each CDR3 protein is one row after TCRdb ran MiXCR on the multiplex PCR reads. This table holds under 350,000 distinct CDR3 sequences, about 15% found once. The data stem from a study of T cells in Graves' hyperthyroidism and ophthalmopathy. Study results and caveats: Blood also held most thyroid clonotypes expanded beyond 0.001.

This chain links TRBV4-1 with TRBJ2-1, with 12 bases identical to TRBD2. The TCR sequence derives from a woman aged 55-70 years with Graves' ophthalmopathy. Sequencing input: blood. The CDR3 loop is CASSQTSGSVIEQFF. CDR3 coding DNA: TGCGCCAGCAGCCAGACTAGCGGGAGTGTTATTGAGCAGTTCTTC.